The 14 T cell receptor beta chains below come from one sample, sequenced in a study of beta chain features in type 1 diabetes (dated by TCRdb to 2016 to 2019). Library preparation used the immunoSEQ multiplex PCR assay. All of the isolated RNA was reverse transcribed with the High Capacity cDNA Reverse Transcription Kit, so expressed TCRB transcripts were sequenced. TCRdb re-hosts the immuneACCESS table, in-frame sequences only. Its copies lack some clones; in the studies checked, an unresolved V gene accounts for under half of them, and the cause for the rest is not known. Here the sample has roughly 610,000 clones; around a sixth occur a single time. Together, the top ten hold approximately 0.093% of the sample. The sequencing input was naive CD4+ T cells from blood. Read against the paper, the sample's cell subset or site label means: true naive CD4+ T cells. The receptor set was obtained from a man aged 18 to 35 in good health.

This clone came up a few times. The chain has TRBV27 and TRBJ1-2; D unresolved. The CDR3 contains 11 residues. The ends were cut back, 7 bases at V and 2 bases at J, with 5 bases in the middle. Per the germline V gene, CDR1 is MNHEY and CDR2 is SMNVEV (reference sequence). CDR3 sequence (DNA): TGTGCCAGCAAAACAAACTATGGCTACACCTTC. It is translated as CASKTNYGYTF.

The genes are TRBV11-3 and TRBJ1-2, with D unclear. V was shortened by 5 bases and J by 5 bases, with 12 bases between the two germline ends. The CDR3 covers 13 residues. CDR1 SGHNT and CDR2 YENEEA come from the germline V gene. CDR3 in amino acids: CASSQTRGYGYTF. In DNA, the CDR3 is TGTGCCAGCAGCCAAACGCGGGGATATGGCTACACCTTC.

This clone showed up just a few times. The chain uses TRBV23-1 and TRBJ2-7, with D possibly matching TRBD2 (5 bases). TRBV23-1 is an ORF, with its function uncertain. V shed 7 bases and J shed 2 bases, with 15 bases lying between them. The CDR3 contains 14 residues. CDR3 bases: TGCGCCAGCACAAGGGTCCTGACTACCTACGAGCAGTACTTC. It specifies CASTRVLTTYEQYF.

In this sample, this clone turned up a few times. Other DNA sequences in this specimen translate into the identical CDR3. The rearrangement uses TRBV25-1 and TRBJ2-1; D might be TRBD1 or TRBD2, each matching 5 bases. Germline V gene sequence: CDR1 MGHDK, CDR2 SYGVNS. CDR3 length equals 15 residues. The V end was cut by 2 bases, the J end by 1 base, with 9 bases between. CDR3 protein: CASSELGGSYNEQFF. CDR3 DNA sequence: TGTGCCAGCAGTGAACTTGGGGGATCCTACAATGAGCAGTTCTTC.

V usage is TRBV30 and J usage is TRBJ1-3, with no clear D. V lost 0 bases and J 7 bases, leaving 10 bases between the germline ends. CDR3 length: 13 residues. Germline V CDR1 and CDR2: GTSNPN, SVGIG (reference sequence). The CDR3 protein is CAWSVDRANTIYF. In DNA form, the CDR3 reads TGTGCCTGGAGTGTAGATAGGGCCAACACCATATATTTT.

The V call is TRBV19, the J call TRBJ1-2; TRBD1 is a possible D gene (5 bases). V lost 2 bases, J lost 8 bases, and 15 bases lay in between. Looked up from germline, CDR1 is LNHDA and CDR2 is SQIVND (reference sequence). The CDR3 runs to 14 residues. Written as DNA, the CDR3 is TGTGCCAGTAGTATAATCGCGGCAGGGTCGGGCTACACCTTC. Protein sequence: CASSIIAAGSGYTF.

This clone has only a few counts. The V gene is TRBV4-3, the J gene TRBJ2-1; tentatively, D is TRBD1 (5 bases). Germline V gene data show CDR1 as LGHNA and CDR2 as YSLEER. Between the trimmed V and J ends, which lost 2 bases and 8 bases, there was a span of 13 bases. The CDR3 covers 14 residues. Here the CDR3 reads CASSQNPGFDEQFF. In nucleotides, the CDR3 is TGCGCCAGCAGCCAAAATCCAGGGTTCGATGAGCAGTTCTTC.

This chain links TRBV15 with TRBJ1-4, with D perhaps matching TRBD1 (6 bases). Germline lookup yields CDR1 LNHNV and CDR2 YYDKDF (reference sequence). This CDR3 has 14 residues. The germline V and J ends were trimmed by 3 bases and 8 bases, with 13 bases remaining between them. CDR3: CATSRTGLGEKLFF. The CDR3 DNA sequence: TGTGCCACCAGCAGGACAGGCCTTGGGGAAAAACTGTTTTTT.

The chain has TRBV6-1 and TRBJ1-1; D is ambiguous. CDR3 size: 15 residues. CDR1 and CDR2 (germline): MNHNS, SASEGT. V lost 8 bases and J lost 0, with 16 bases in between. The CDR3 is CASGREGMVNTEAFF. The CDR3 nucleotides read TGTGCCAGCGGGAGGGAGGGAATGGTGAACACTGAAGCTTTCTTT.

This clone was found a few times. V and J are TRBV9 and TRBJ2-2, with D perhaps matching TRBD2 (7 bases). CDR1 and CDR2 from the germline V gene are SGDLS and YYNGEE. This CDR3 contains 18 residues. V lost 0 bases to trimming and J lost 1 base, with 16 bases between them. CDR3: CASSVAPGGAWNTGELFF. The CDR3 bases are TGTGCCAGCAGCGTAGCCCCGGGGGGCGCTTGGAACACCGGGGAGCTGTTTTTT.

This clone was recorded a few times. The CDR3: CASSPSSGNYGYTF. In DNA, the CDR3 is TGTGCCAGCAGCCCCTCCTCTGGGAACTATGGCTACACCTTC. The V call is TRBV9, the J call TRBJ1-2, with no clear D. Trimming left V 4 bases short and J 2 bases short, with 12 bases between. Germline V gives CDR1 SGDLS, CDR2 YYNGEE. The CDR3 is 14 residues long.

This clone was observed a handful of times. The chain combines TRBV15 with TRBJ1-5, with 10 nucleotides matching TRBD1. Germline V gene data show CDR1 as LNHNV and CDR2 as YYDKDF (reference sequence). After removal of 6 bases from V and 2 bases from J, the junction contained 4 bases not matched to a gene. CDR3 size: 15 residues. The chain's CDR3 is CATRLGTGGNQPQHF. CDR3 nucleotide sequence: TGTGCCACCAGGCTCGGGACAGGGGGCAATCAGCCCCAGCATTTT.

Only a few counts were recorded for this clone. The chain recombines TRBV27 with TRBJ2-7, with 8 bases matching TRBD1. Germline values: CDR1 MNHEY, CDR2 SMNVEV (reference sequence). CDR3 length: 15 residues. Trimming took 8 bases from V and 0 from J; bases not matched to a gene: 9. The CDR3 spells CASGRDRRSSYEQYF. CDR3 DNA sequence: TGTGCCAGCGGCCGGGACAGGAGGAGCTCCTACGAGCAGTACTTC.

The rearrangement links TRBV4-2 to TRBJ2-2; D gene uncertain. With 0 bases removed from V and 0 bases from J, the gap between germline ends came to 11 bases. CDR3 length: 17 amino acids. The germline CDR1 and CDR2 sequences are LGHNA and YNFKEQ. The CDR3, as DNA: TGTGCCAGCAGCCAAGATCCCCCCCGGACGAACACCGGGGAGCTGTTTTTT. It translates to CASSQDPPRTNTGELFF.